One and the same sample provided the 30 T cell receptor beta chains below, sequenced in a study of blood T cell repertoires in COVID-19 (dated by TCRdb to 2019 to 2021). The library came from the immunoSEQ multiplex PCR assay. The source is immuneACCESS, and TCRdb retained only in-frame sequences with V and J called. Part of the clones is not carried over; for the studies checked, unresolved V genes explain less than half of this, and the remainder is unexplained. This sample comprises about 170,000 clones, less than 90% of them detected only once. More than 14% of the sample lies in the top ten. The sequenced sample consisted of peripheral blood. The receptor set was obtained from a woman in her sixties or seventies with COVID-19, enrolled during active disease.

This clone was found a few times. This sequence joins TRBV6-5 and TRBJ1-2, with D tentatively TRBD1 (6 bases). Trimming took 7 bases from V and 6 from J, leaving 12 bases between them. Germline V gene lookup returns CDR1 MNHEY and CDR2 SVGAGI. This CDR3 spans 12 amino acids. DNA of the CDR3: TGTGCCAGCACCCGACGGACAGATGGCTACACCTTC. Its translation: CASTRRTDGYTF.

This rearrangement joins TRBV28 to TRBJ2-7, with TRBD2 matching 9 bases. The CDR3 is made up of 12 amino acids. The V gene's germline CDR1 is MDHEN and CDR2 SYDVKM. Unmatched junction bases numbered 4, after V lost 9 bases and J lost 4 bases. In DNA, the CDR3 is TGTGCCAGTAGCGGGAGCGTGTACGAGCAGTACTTC. It specifies CASSGSVYEQYF.

V usage is TRBV6-1 and J usage is TRBJ1-5; no clear D. This CDR3 has 16 amino acids. The germline CDR1 and CDR2 sequences are MNHNS and SASEGT. Trimming pared 0 bases from V and 5 bases from J, leaving 14 bases between. CDR3 sequence (DNA): TGTGCCAGCAGTGAAGCGCCCTTCGCTTCGGATCAGCCCCAGCATTTT. Translated, it gives CASSEAPFASDQPQHF.

In DNA, the CDR3 is TGTGCCTGGAGTTATTTACGGGGCGGGAGTAATAATTCACCCCTCCACTTT. It specifies CAWSYLRGGSNNSPLHF. The chain couples TRBV30 to TRBJ1-6; D might be TRBD1 (5 bases). The V gene's germline CDR1 is GTSNPN and CDR2 SVGIG (reference sequence). This CDR3 has 17 amino acids. V dropped 2 bases and J dropped 5 bases, with 19 bases sitting between them.

The V gene is TRBV6-1, the J gene TRBJ1-2; a possible D gene is TRBD1 (6 bases). Germline V gene sequence: CDR1 MNHNS, CDR2 SASEGT. CDR3 length: 16 amino acids. V gave up 1 base and J gave up 7 bases, with 19 bases separating them. The CDR3 nucleotides are TGTGCCAGCAGTGAAGTGTCAGGGTTCGGGGGGCGTGGCTACACCTTC. The encoded protein is CASSEVSGFGGRGYTF.

The chain couples TRBV9 to TRBJ2-1, with 8 bases identical to TRBD2. V shed 4 bases, J shed 7 bases, and the junction held 10 bases outside the gene matches. Germline V gives CDR1 SGDLS, CDR2 YYNGEE. The CDR3 is 15 amino acids. The CDR3 here is CASSLREGALNEQFF. CDR3 coding DNA: TGTGCCAGCAGCCTACGGGAGGGAGCTTTGAATGAGCAGTTCTTC.

The chain combines TRBV7-3 with TRBJ1-1; D is unresolved. V lost 4 bases and J 4 bases, leaving 10 bases between the germline ends. CDR1 is SGHTA and CDR2 is FQGTGA in the germline V gene. CDR3 length: 13 amino acids. The CDR3 coding sequence is TGTGCCAGCAGCTCCACACCCCCCACTGAAGCTTTCTTT. Translation: CASSSTPPTEAFF.

The chain carries TRBV5-1 and TRBJ1-2, with 7 bases that match TRBD1. Germline V gene data show CDR1 as SGHRS and CDR2 as YFSETQ. V lost 3 bases, J lost 5 bases, and 7 bases stayed unmatched. CDR3 length: 14 residues. Written as DNA, the CDR3 is TGCGCCAGCAGCTCCCGGGGACAGATTTATGGCTACACCTTC. It yields the protein CASSSRGQIYGYTF.

The genes are TRBV19 and TRBJ1-1; D is perhaps TRBD1 (5 bases). With 3 bases removed from V and 11 bases from J, the gap between germline ends came to 25 bases. This CDR3 is built from 16 residues. Germline loops: CDR1 LNHDA, CDR2 SQIVND (reference sequence). The CDR3 loop is CASSIGAEGSYEVAFF. The DNA for the CDR3 is TGTGCCAGTAGTATTGGGGCGGAGGGGTCCTACGAGGTCGCTTTCTTT.

V is TRBV28 and J is TRBJ1-2; D is perhaps TRBD1 (5 bases). V dropped 6 bases and J dropped 5 bases, with 22 bases sitting between them. Per germline, CDR1 MDHEN and CDR2 SYDVKM. CDR3 size: 16 residues. CDR3 amino acids: CASSTPGSEGRYGYTF. The CDR3 nucleotides are TGTGCCAGCAGCACCCCCGGGTCGGAGGGGAGGTATGGCTACACCTTC.

This sequence joins TRBV3-1 (or the pseudogene TRBV3-2) and TRBJ1-3; no clear D gene. This CDR3 region has 17 residues. The V and J ends lost 3 bases and 2 bases respectively, with 17 bases between them. Germline V lookup: CDR1 LGHDT, CDR2 YNNKEL (reference sequence). This chain's CDR3 is CASSHTVVMVPGNTIYF. The CDR3 nucleotides read TGTGCCAGCAGCCACACAGTTGTAATGGTCCCTGGAAACACCATATATTTT.

The chain couples TRBV18 to TRBJ1-1, with 9 bases lining up with TRBD1. The V and J ends lost 3 bases and 11 bases, in that order; junction bases with no gene match: 4. The CDR3 spans 12 residues. Germline V gene lookup returns CDR1 KGHSH and CDR2 LQKENI. Here the CDR3 DNA reads TGTGCCAGCTCACCCAGGACAGGGGAGGCTTTCTTT. It yields the protein CASSPRTGEAFF.

J is TRBJ2-5 and V is TRBV6-5; D may be TRBD1 (6 bases). CDR1 and CDR2 from the germline V gene are MNHEY and SVGAGI. The CDR3 extends over 16 amino acids. Between the trimmed V and J ends, which lost 2 bases and 4 bases, there was a span of 17 bases. In DNA form, the CDR3 reads TGTGCCAGCAGTTACCTCCGACAGGCCCTGTCAGAGACCCAGTACTTC. Translated, it gives CASSYLRQALSETQYF.

Only a few counts were recorded for this clone. This chain connects TRBV7-9 to TRBJ2-7; 7 bases agree with TRBD2. CDR3 length: 17 residues. CDR1 SEHNR and CDR2 FQNEAQ come from the germline V gene (reference sequence). After removal of 2 bases from V and 3 bases from J, the junction contained 13 bases not matched to a gene. As DNA, the CDR3 is TGTGCCAGCAGCTTAAATTCCCTAGCGGACTATCGCTACGAGCAGTACTTC. Its translation: CASSLNSLADYRYEQYF.

In its sample, this clone was seen many times. This chain connects TRBV7-9 to TRBJ2-7, with D perhaps matching TRBD2 (6 bases). Trimming shortened V by 2 bases and J by 5 bases, and 10 bases separated the two germline ends. The germline V gene encodes CDR1 SEHNR and CDR2 FQNEAQ (reference sequence). The CDR3 runs to 13 residues. The CDR3 region has the DNA TGTGCCAGCAGCTTACTCGGGGGTAACGAGCAGTACTTC. Translated: CASSLLGGNEQYF.

This chain links TRBV27 with TRBJ1-5; D is undetermined. The V end was cut by 5 bases, the J end by 10 bases, with 21 bases between. The germline CDR1 and CDR2 sequences are MNHEY and SMNVEV (reference sequence). This CDR3 is 15 amino acids long. The CDR3 here is CASSPQLAGVGPQHF. In DNA, the CDR3 is TGTGCCAGCAGTCCCCAACTAGCGGGAGTAGGACCCCAGCATTTT.

A remark on this clone: The junction departs from germline at one end; a sequencing error may be responsible. V is TRBV6-1 and J is TRBJ1-5, with D possibly matching TRBD1 (5 bases). Germline V gives CDR1 MNHNS, CDR2 SASEGT. The CDR3 loop spans 13 amino acids. In DNA form, the CDR3 reads TGTGCCAGCAGTGAATGGGGCAATCAGTCCCAGCATTTT. Translation gives CASSEWGNQSQHF.

The chain joins TRBV12-3 or TRBV12-4 to TRBJ2-3, with 7 bases matching TRBD1. V shed 6 bases, J shed 9 bases, and the junction held 9 bases outside the gene matches. The CDR3 consists of 13 residues. CDR3 sequence: CASRLTGDPTQYF. The CDR3 DNA reads as TGTGCCAGCAGGTTAACAGGGGACCCCACGCAGTATTTT.

The J gene is TRBJ1-1, the V gene TRBV28, with 9 bases aligning to TRBD1. V gave up 6 bases and J gave up 4 bases; unmatched junction bases: 6. The germline gives CDR1 MDHEN, CDR2 SYDVKM. The CDR3 extends over 14 amino acids. CDR3 amino acids: CASRSQGASTEAFF. For the CDR3, the DNA is TGTGCCAGCAGATCACAGGGGGCGTCCACTGAAGCTTTCTTT.

This chain uses TRBV5-3 with TRBJ2-7, with a tentative D call TRBD1 (6 bases). TRBV5-3 is assigned to the ORF class and has an uncertain function. The ends were cut back, 5 bases at V and 6 bases at J, with 9 bases in the middle. CDR3 length: 11 amino acids. CDR3 sequence reads: CARSDRPEQYF. The CDR3 DNA is TGTGCCAGAAGTGACAGGCCCGAGCAGTACTTC.

This clone was counted between two and nine times. The chain joins TRBV7-2 to TRBJ2-5; 15 bases agree with TRBD2. Germline V gene sequence: CDR1 SGHTA, CDR2 FQGNSA. The CDR3 runs 17 residues. V dropped 5 bases and J dropped 4; count of bases not matched to a gene: 8. The CDR3 region has the DNA TGTGCCAGCAGCCCTAGGACTAGCGGGGGGGCAAGAGAGACCCAGTACTTC. It encodes CASSPRTSGGARETQYF.

J is TRBJ1-2 and V is TRBV6-5, with D tentatively TRBD1 (6 bases). Germline CDR1 and CDR2: MNHEY and SVGAGI. This CDR3 region has 14 residues. Between the trimmed V and J ends, which lost 6 bases and 2 bases, there was a span of 13 bases. The DNA for the CDR3 is TGTGCCAGCAGCTGGAGACAGGAGAACTATGGCTACACCTTC. This gives the protein CASSWRQENYGYTF.

The count of this clone is one. The chain employs TRBV30 and TRBJ2-3; tentatively, D is TRBD2 (6 bases). The V gene's germline CDR1 is GTSNPN and CDR2 SVGIG (reference sequence). The CDR3 consists of 15 residues. Trimming shortened V by 0 bases and J by 2 bases, and 12 bases separated the two germline ends. CDR3 nucleotides: TGTGCCTGGAGTGTACTCGGGACTGACACAGATACGCAGTATTTT. Amino acid sequence: CAWSVLGTDTDTQYF. Based on the CDR3 plus reference TRBV30 and TRBJ2-3, the full variable domain is SQTIHQWPATLVQPVGSPLSLECTVEGTSNPNLYWYRQAAGRGLQLLFYSVGIGQISSEVPQNLSASRPQDRQFILSSKKLLLSDSGFYLCAWSVLGTDTDTQYFGPGTRLTVL.

The V gene is TRBV19, the J gene TRBJ1-2; 9 positions agree with TRBD1. The CDR3 runs to 15 residues. Trimming removed 5 bases from V and 4 bases from J; junction bases left unmatched: 8. The germline gives CDR1 LNHDA, CDR2 SQIVND (reference sequence). The CDR3 DNA follows: TGTGCCAGTAGTCCAGGACAGGGGATTATCTATGGCTACACCTTC. It yields the protein CASSPGQGIIYGYTF.

The genes are TRBV7-9 and TRBJ2-5, with 7 bases lining up with TRBD2. Germline lookup yields CDR1 SEHNR and CDR2 FQNEAQ (reference sequence). V shed 1 base and J 3 bases; nucleotides not matched to a gene: 5. The CDR3 is 15 residues long. CDR3 residues: CASSLGGGSKETQYF. In DNA form, the CDR3 reads TGTGCCAGCAGCTTAGGCGGGGGTTCGAAAGAGACCCAGTACTTC.

The table lists this clone with a count of one. The gene calls are TRBV5-5 and TRBJ2-2, with TRBD1 matching 10 bases. J gave up 4 bases and V 4 bases, and 4 bases lay outside the gene matches. In germline, CDR1 is SGHKS, CDR2 YYEKEE (reference sequence). This CDR3 is 15 amino acids long. CDR3 loop: CASSGGTGVTGELFF. The CDR3 nucleotides read TGTGCCAGCAGCGGGGGGACAGGGGTCACCGGGGAGCTGTTTTTT.

The rearrangement links TRBV5-1 to TRBJ1-6; possibly TRBD1 for D (5 bases). The germline V and J ends were trimmed by 0 bases and 7 bases, with 11 bases remaining between them. The germline V gene encodes CDR1 SGHRS and CDR2 YFSETQ. This CDR3 region has 15 residues. Written as DNA, the CDR3 is TGCGCCAGCAGCTTGGCCATGGGGGGGAATTCACCCCTCCACTTT. Protein: CASSLAMGGNSPLHF.

The chain carries TRBV15 and TRBJ1-6, with a possible D match to TRBD1 (6 bases). Trimming shortened V by 6 bases and J by 2 bases, and 17 bases separated the two germline ends. The germline V gene has CDR1 LNHNV and CDR2 YYDKDF (reference sequence). The length of the CDR3 is 17 residues. CDR3 bases: TGTGCCACCAGTACCCAGGGGACCCCTACCTATAATTCACCCCTCCACTTT. Amino acids: CATSTQGTPTYNSPLHF.

V and J are TRBV10-3 and TRBJ1-5; 7 positions match TRBD1. V shed 7 bases, J shed 5 bases, and the junction held 5 bases outside the gene matches. Germline V gene sequence: CDR1 ENHRY, CDR2 SYGVKD. The CDR3 spans 13 residues. The CDR3 is CAITDRHDQPQHF. The CDR3 nucleotides are TGTGCCATCACGGACAGGCACGATCAGCCCCAGCATTTT.

V gene TRBV6-5 combines with J gene TRBJ1-3, with D possibly TRBD1 on 5 matching bases. Trimming pared 2 bases from V and 2 bases from J, leaving 7 bases between. CDR3 size: 14 residues. Germline V gene sequence: CDR1 MNHEY, CDR2 SVGAGI. CDR3 DNA: TGTGCCAGCAGTTACGGAGGGGCTGGAAACACCATATATTTT. Translation gives CASSYGGAGNTIYF.